This T cell receptor (beta chain) came from a study of human T cells and chemical hapten exposure. The overall study: Alopecia areata, totalis or universalis affected patients, mainly female.

Germline values: CDR1 SNHLY, CDR2 FYNNEI. CDR3 length: 15 amino acids. V shed 6 bases, J shed 0 bases, and the junction held 5 bases outside the gene matches. The sample holds a few counts of this clonotype. The target antigen is unknown. The time point denotes: patch test 3, about 24 weeks after DPC sensitization. Treatment indicated: therapeutic diphenylcyclopropenone sensitization with weekly scalp DPC. Donation of samples came from alopecia patients who were 18 to 70 years old and suitable for DPC. Study outcomes and limitations: After DPC sensitization, TCRs above 1 in 1000 frequency showed no change. Expanded TCRs made up significantly more big CDR3 similarity clusters than controls did.

TCRdb recomputed calls from the RACE reads with MiXCR, one row per CDR3 protein. This table has approximately 97,000 distinct CDR3 sequences, 27% appearing once. V and J are TRBV2 and TRBJ1-2; 9 bases align to TRBD1. This receptor was obtained from a man aged 40-55 years with alopecia areata. Some clones in this sample may be carry-over from other donors' samples. The sample here was whole blood, taken in connection with sensitization to the hapten diphenylcyclopropenone (DPC). CDR3 residues: CASRPRQGANYGYTF. CDR3 coding DNA: TGTGCCAGCAGGCCCAGACAGGGGGCTAACTATGGCTACACCTTC.